This T cell receptor (beta chain) was recovered during a study of technical replicates of blood from a few donors. This clone was detected a few times. Sequencing used immunoSEQ multiplex PCR; TCRdb keeps in-frame clones, though not all of them. The table lists about 82,000 clones, 92% of them singletons. This CDR3 is 14 amino acids long. Germline loops: CDR1 WNHNN, CDR2 SYGVQD (reference sequence). The V gene end was trimmed by 6 bases and the J gene end by 4 bases; junction bases not matched to a gene: 8. The chain employs TRBV10-1 and TRBJ1-1; 7 nucleotides agree with TRBD1. This clonotype was sampled from a human donor in good health. Sequences were obtained from T cells isolated from PBMCs. CDR3 amino acids: CASRPDRVTTEAFF. The CDR3 DNA follows: TGCGCCAGCAGACCTGACAGGGTAACCACTGAAGCTTTCTTT.